A selection of T cell receptor beta chains follows, all from one sample in a study of blood T cells in healthy people across ages. TCRdb ran MiXCR on the 5' RACE reads and lists one entry per CDR3 protein. There are hundreds of thousands of distinct CDR3 sequences in the sample; 20% to 30% occur only once, and over 2.5% lies in the top ten. The data were also submitted as part of a second study, on T cells of mothers and their children.

Specimen: blood. These receptors were taken from a boy between 10 and 17 years old in good health. Each CDR3 is given with its conserved first and last residue. A D gene is named only where the DNA matches it firmly. Clone size, where shown, is once, few, many, or a class for clones that have expanded.

CDR3nt	CDR3aa	v_gene	j_gene	abundance	d_gene	len
TGCAGCGTTCAGGTGGGGCAGGGAGCAGATACGCAGTATTTT	CSVQVGQGADTQYF	TRBV29-1	TRBJ2-3	.	.	14
TGTGCCAGCAGCGTAGAAGATAGGGATGAGACCCAGTACTTC	CASSVEDRDETQYF	TRBV9	TRBJ2-5	few	.	14
TGCGCCAGCAGCCCCCTGCCCGGAAAACTGTTTTTT	CASSPLPGKLFF	TRBV5-1	TRBJ1-4	few	.	12
TGTGCCAGCAGCTTAAGCGTCGGACAGGGACGAGCCGGGGAGCAGTACTTC	CASSLSVGQGRAGEQYF	TRBV7-3	TRBJ2-7	few	TRBD1	17
TGCAGTGCGCCCGGGACAGGGGGCTCCGAGCAGTACTTC	CSAPGTGGSEQYF	TRBV20-1	TRBJ2-7	.	TRBD1	13
TGCAGTGCCCCCAAGGCAGTAAGCACAGATACGCAGTATTTT	CSAPKAVSTDTQYF	TRBV20-1	TRBJ2-3	few	.	14
TGTGCCAGCAGTTTACGGGCTAGCGGGGCGGAGACCCAGTACTTC	CASSLRASGAETQYF	TRBV12-3/TRBV12-4	TRBJ2-5	.	TRBD2	15
TGCGCCAGCAGCTTGCTGACAGGTTGGAACACTGAAGCTTTCTTT	CASSLLTGWNTEAFF	TRBV5-1	TRBJ1-1	.	.	15
TGTGCCAGCAATCCCGGGTACTATGGCTACACCTTC	CASNPGYYGYTF	TRBV6-1	TRBJ1-2	few	.	12
TGTGCCAGCAGCCCAGAGGGCGGGTTACAGACCCAGTACTTC	CASSPEGGLQTQYF	TRBV3-1	TRBJ2-5	.	.	14
TGTGCCAGCAGTCCCTCGGGGGGGTCGAGGGACACCGGGGAGCTGTTTTTT	CASSPSGGSRDTGELFF	TRBV28	TRBJ2-2	.	TRBD2	17
TGTGCCAGCAGCTTAGGGACTAGCGGGGGGGCCGGTCGGTTCTTC	CASSLGTSGGAGRFF	TRBV7-2	TRBJ2-1	few	TRBD2	15
TGCGCCAGCGCGGGACAGGACAGCCGCAGGGACGAGCAGTACTTC	CASAGQDSRRDEQYF	TRBV5-1	TRBJ2-7	.	TRBD1	15
TGTGCCAGCAGGGGCGGGGGGTCGAAAAACATTCAGTACTTC	CASRGGGSKNIQYF	TRBV6-6	TRBJ2-4	.	TRBD2	14
TGTGCCAGCAGCCTTCTGGGTTGGAACGAAGCTTTCTTT	CASSLLGWNEAFF	TRBV7-9	TRBJ1-1	.	.	13
TGCGCCAGCAGCCAAGAAGAGAGTTCCCCGGCAACTAATGAAAAACTGTTTTTT	CASSQEESSPATNEKLFF	TRBV4-1	TRBJ1-4	.	.	18
TGTGCCAGCAGTGAAGTCGGGAGGGGCATTCAGTACTTC	CASSEVGRGIQYF	TRBV2	TRBJ2-4	.	TRBD2	13
TGTGCCAGCAGCCCAAGAGAGAGGGAAAAACTGTTTTTT	CASSPREREKLFF	TRBV7-2	TRBJ1-4	few	.	13
TGTGCCAGCAGCCAAGAGGAGTCCCACTACAATGAGCAGTTCTTC	CASSQEESHYNEQFF	TRBV4-2	TRBJ2-1	few	.	15
TGTGCCAGCAGCTCCCTAGGAAGGAGGACTGAAGCTTTCTTT	CASSSLGRRTEAFF	TRBV7-4	TRBJ1-1	.	.	14
TGTGCCAGCACCAAAGGGGGGACAGACAAAAACATTCAGTACTTC	CASTKGGTDKNIQYF	TRBV6-5	TRBJ2-4	few	.	15
TGTGCCAGCAGCCGCATAGGGGCAGACTATGGCTACACCTTC	CASSRIGADYGYTF	TRBV3-1	TRBJ1-2	few	.	14